The 20 T cell receptor beta chains listed next were all sequenced from one sample in a study of cytomegalovirus exposure and HLA in healthy donors. Method: immunoSEQ multiplex PCR; TCRdb's copy keeps in-frame clones and lacks some. The table has approximately 90,000 clones, 95% to 98% seen once. Sequenced input: PBMCs. These receptors originate from a man aged 18 to 29 in good health and CMV-seronegative.

The chain has TRBV12-5 and TRBJ2-3; D perhaps matches TRBD1 (6 bases). Trimming pared 8 bases from V and 1 base from J, leaving 16 bases between. In germline, CDR1 is LGHNT, CDR2 FRNRAP. The CDR3 is 15 residues long. The CDR3: CASSGLDSGTDTQYF. CDR3 DNA sequence: TGTGCTAGTAGTGGGCTGGACAGCGGCACAGATACGCAGTATTTT.

V and J are TRBV6-5 and TRBJ2-3; D call uncertain. V was clipped by 5 bases and J by 3 bases, with 15 bases between them. Germline lookup yields CDR1 MNHEY and CDR2 SVGAGI. The CDR3 extends over 15 amino acids. The CDR3 coding sequence is TGTGCCAGCAGTGCTAGGTTGTTTGGAACAGATACGCAGTATTTT. This sequence encodes CASSARLFGTDTQYF.

The chain is built from TRBV27 and TRBJ2-7; 8 bases fit TRBD1. J gave up 5 bases and V 7 bases, and 10 bases lay outside the gene matches. Germline CDR1 is MNHEY and CDR2 is SMNVEV (reference sequence). The CDR3 sequence is 14 residues long. DNA of the CDR3: TGTGCCAGCATCCCAGCAGGGGGCATCCACGAGCAGTACTTC. It encodes CASIPAGGIHEQYF.

CDR3 DNA: TGTGCCAGCAGCCCTATGAGACAGGGAGGCTACGAGCAGTACTTC. Translation gives CASSPMRQGGYEQYF. J is TRBJ2-7 and V is TRBV7-9, with a tentative D call TRBD1 (7 bases). Germline V gene lookup returns CDR1 SEHNR and CDR2 FQNEAQ (reference sequence). Trimming stripped 5 bases from V and 3 bases from J, with 17 bases between. The length of the CDR3 is 15 residues. The complete variable domain, with remaining parts taken from reference TRBV7-9 and TRBJ2-7, reads DTGVSQNPRHKITKRGQNVTFRCDPISEHNRLYWYRQTLGQGPEFLTYFQNEAQLEKSRLLSDRFSAERPKGSFSTLEIQRTEQGDSAMYLCASSPMRQGGYEQYFGPGTRLTVT.

This sequence joins TRBV5-1 and TRBJ1-1; no clear D gene. The germline V gene encodes CDR1 SGHRS and CDR2 YFSETQ. This CDR3 is 18 amino acids long. The ends were cut back, 5 bases at V and 1 base at J, with 24 bases in the middle. CDR3: CASRGWEGSLPSNTEAFF. CDR3 nucleotides: TGCGCCAGCAGAGGTTGGGAGGGATCACTCCCTTCGAACACTGAAGCTTTCTTT.

V usage is TRBV4-1 and J usage is TRBJ2-1; TRBD2 matches 7 bases. Looked up from germline, CDR1 is MGHRA and CDR2 is YSYEKL. After removal of 6 bases from V and 7 bases from J, the junction contained 15 bases not matched to a gene. The CDR3 extends over 16 amino acids. CDR3 residues: CASRRSAGAGRNEQFF. As DNA, the CDR3 is TGCGCCAGCAGACGCTCGGCGGGAGCGGGTAGGAATGAGCAGTTCTTC.

The chain links TRBV28 to TRBJ1-2; D uncertain. Germline assignment: CDR1 MDHEN and CDR2 SYDVKM. CDR3 length: 10 residues. V was shortened by 8 bases and J by 10 bases, with 11 bases between the two germline ends. This CDR3 is CASESGFYTF. The CDR3 region has the DNA TGTGCCAGCGAATCGGGTTTCTACACCTTC.

The chain uses TRBV6-6 and TRBJ1-1; D call uncertain. The CDR3 consists of 13 residues. V was trimmed by 2 bases and J by 1 base, leaving 5 bases between them. The germline gives CDR1 MNHNY, CDR2 SVGAGI (reference sequence). The CDR3 spells CASSYKRNTEAFF. Written as DNA, the CDR3 is TGTGCCAGCAGTTACAAGAGGAACACTGAAGCTTTCTTT.

The V and J genes are TRBV7-2 and TRBJ2-3; D may be TRBD2 (5 bases). This CDR3 region has 14 residues. CDR1 and CDR2 from the germline V gene are SGHTA and FQGNSA. The V and J ends lost 6 bases and 6 bases respectively, with 16 bases between them. As DNA, the CDR3 is TGTGCCAGCAGGAGATCTGGGCCGGGGGATACGCAGTATTTT. Translating it yields CASRRSGPGDTQYF.

J is TRBJ2-7 and V is TRBV7-2, with D possibly matching TRBD2 (5 bases). From germline, CDR1 is SGHTA and CDR2 FQGNSA. With 5 bases removed from V and 1 base from J, the gap between germline ends came to 12 bases. The CDR3 contains 14 residues. CDR3 sequence reads: CASSPSSGSYEQYV. CDR3 bases: TGTGCCAGCAGCCCCTCAAGCGGTTCCTACGAGCAGTACGTC.

The CDR3 loop reads CATGTVNSERPYEQYF. In DNA, the CDR3 is TGCGCCACTGGGACAGTTAATTCCGAGAGACCTTACGAGCAGTACTTC. The chain couples TRBV4-1 to TRBJ2-7, with TRBD1 matching over 7 bases. This CDR3 contains 16 residues. V lost 10 bases to trimming and J lost 4 bases; unmatched junction nucleotides: 19. Germline values: CDR1 MGHRA, CDR2 YSYEKL.

The chain links TRBV5-4 to TRBJ2-3; 7 positions agree with TRBD1. Trimming cost V 4 bases and J 2 bases; bases outside gene matches: 10. Looked up from germline, CDR1 is SGHNT and CDR2 is YYREEE (reference sequence). The CDR3 totals 16 residues. Here the CDR3 reads CASSPVDRVPTDTQYF. CDR3 DNA sequence: TGTGCCAGCAGCCCGGTCGACAGGGTCCCCACAGATACGCAGTATTTT. The complete variable domain, with remaining parts taken from reference TRBV5-4 and TRBJ2-3, reads ETGVTQSPTHLIKTRGQQVTLRCSSQSGHNTVSWYQQALGQGPQFIFQYYREEENGRGNFPPRFSGLQFPNYSSELNVNALELDDSALYLCASSPVDRVPTDTQYFGPGTRLTVL.

CDR3 region: CAWNQQGGYQPQHF. The CDR3 DNA follows: TGTGCCTGGAACCAACAGGGGGGTTATCAGCCCCAGCATTTT. V is TRBV30 and J is TRBJ1-5, with TRBD1 matching 8 bases. Germline V lookup: CDR1 GTSNPN, CDR2 SVGIG (reference sequence). With 4 bases clipped from V and 5 bases from J, the junction kept 7 bases outside the gene matches. This CDR3 spans 14 amino acids.

The chain uses TRBV6-5 and TRBJ2-1; D not resolved. The CDR3 runs 13 residues. CDR1 and CDR2 from the germline V gene are MNHEY and SVGAGI. The V and J ends lost 2 bases and 10 bases respectively, with 12 bases between them. CDR3: CASSYHKTGEQFF. As DNA, the CDR3 is TGTGCCAGCAGTTACCACAAAACCGGGGAGCAGTTCTTC.

The chain is built from TRBV7-2 and TRBJ2-5, with 8 bases identical to TRBD2. Germline lookup yields CDR1 SGHTA and CDR2 FQGNSA. This CDR3 region has 15 residues. The V segment lost 1 base and the J segment 1 base; nucleotides outside the gene matches: 2. The CDR3 reads CASSLGSGTQETQYF. Written as DNA, the CDR3 is TGTGCCAGCAGCTTAGGTAGCGGGACCCAAGAGACCCAGTACTTC. The complete variable domain, with remaining parts taken from reference TRBV7-2 and TRBJ2-5, reads GAGVSQSPSNKVTEKGKDVELRCDPISGHTALYWYRQSLGQGLEFLIYFQGNSAPDKSGLPSDRFSAERTGGSVSTLTIQRTQQEDSAVYLCASSLGSGTQETQYFGPGTRLLVL.

This chain uses TRBV2 with TRBJ1-1, with TRBD1 as a possible D gene (5 bases). With 7 bases removed from V and 0 bases from J, the gap between germline ends came to 15 bases. The length of the CDR3 is 15 residues. Looked up from germline, CDR1 is SNHLY and CDR2 is FYNNEI. CDR3 DNA sequence: TGTGCCAGCACCTCCCCGGGGGGGGTGAACACTGAAGCTTTCTTT. Amino acids: CASTSPGGVNTEAFF.

V usage is TRBV19 and J usage is TRBJ1-4; D gene uncertain. Trimming shortened V by 3 bases and J by 2 bases, and 10 bases separated the two germline ends. This CDR3 is 15 amino acids long. Germline V gene data show CDR1 as LNHDA and CDR2 as SQIVND (reference sequence). The CDR3, as DNA: TGTGCCAGTAGTATCGGGATGAGGACTAATGAAAAACTGTTTTTT. Amino acid sequence: CASSIGMRTNEKLFF.

The V gene is TRBV5-1, the J gene TRBJ2-6; the D is unclear. The germline V and J ends were trimmed by 5 bases and 0 bases, with 12 bases remaining between them. The CDR3 consists of 16 residues. Germline CDR1 and CDR2: SGHRS and YFSETQ. The CDR3 coding sequence is TGCGCCAGCAGTGATGACTCCCTCTCTGGGGCCAACGTCCTGACTTTC. Residues: CASSDDSLSGANVLTF.

This sequence joins TRBV19 and TRBJ1-2, with no clear D. The CDR3 loop spans 16 amino acids. Germline V gene data show CDR1 as LNHDA and CDR2 as SQIVND (reference sequence). Deletions cut 1 base from V and 8 bases from J, with 20 bases between. CDR3 bases: TGTGCCAGTAGTATAGTTCAGCCAGGTGGGAGTGGGGGCTACACCTTC. It encodes CASSIVQPGGSGGYTF.

The V gene is TRBV7-8, the J gene TRBJ2-1, with D perhaps matching TRBD2 (5 bases). Looked up from germline, CDR1 is SGHVS and CDR2 is FQNEAQ. V lost 2 bases to trimming and J lost 8 bases, with 10 bases between them. The CDR3 has 13 residues. The CDR3 is CASSLPSGDEQFF. As DNA, the CDR3 is TGTGCCAGCAGCTTACCTTCCGGGGATGAGCAGTTCTTC.